This entry lists 5 T cell receptor beta chains sequenced from one sample in a study of cytomegalovirus exposure and HLA in healthy donors. PCR primers comprised 60 Vbeta and 13 Jbeta primers. Sequenced by immunoSEQ multiplex PCR; TCRdb stores in-frame clones only, minus some. The sample yields some 200,000 clones, roughly 9.5% seen once. The specimen was PBMCs. All receptors come from a woman aged 25 to 39 in good health and CMV-seropositive.

This clone was picked up a small number of times. CDR3 sequence: CASSLHPHRAGGANVLTF. CDR3 in DNA: TGCGCCAGCAGCTTACACCCCCACCGAGCAGGTGGGGCCAACGTCCTGACTTTC. The chain is built from TRBV5-1 and TRBJ2-6, with D unresolved. The CDR3 is 18 amino acids. Germline-derived CDR1 and CDR2 are SGHRS and YFSETQ. Trimming removed 2 bases from V and 3 bases from J, with 18 bases in between.

The sample holds a few counts of this clone. The chain employs TRBV7-3 and TRBJ2-1; weak D call: TRBD1 (7 bases). This CDR3 region has 16 residues. Germline V gene sequence: CDR1 SGHTA, CDR2 FQGTGA. V gave up 5 bases and J gave up 5 bases, with 19 bases separating them. The CDR3 is CASSNAGGPFDNEQFF. Written as DNA, the CDR3 is TGTGCCAGCAGCAATGCAGGGGGGCCTTTCGACAATGAGCAGTTCTTC.

This clone was seen a handful of times. The V gene is TRBV7-2, the J gene TRBJ2-2; 9 bases map to TRBD2. V lost 2 bases, J lost 6 bases, and 7 bases stayed unmatched. CDR3 length: 16 amino acids. Germline V CDR1 and CDR2: SGHTA, FQGNSA. Here the CDR3 reads CASSLIWTSASGELFF. CDR3 DNA: TGTGCCAGCAGCTTAATCTGGACTAGCGCCTCCGGGGAGCTGTTTTTT. The full variable domain, with the rest looked up from reference TRBV7-2 and TRBJ2-2, is GAGVSQSPSNKVTEKGKDVELRCDPISGHTALYWYRQSLGQGLEFLIYFQGNSAPDKSGLPSDRFSAERTGGSVSTLTIQRTQQEDSAVYLCASSLIWTSASGELFFGEGSRLTVL.

The genes are TRBV19 and TRBJ2-2; D remains ambiguous. The CDR3 is 14 residues long. V was trimmed by 1 base and J by 7 bases, leaving 10 bases between them. Germline CDR1 is LNHDA and CDR2 is SQIVND (reference sequence). CDR3 loop: CASSIVSGIGELFF. The CDR3 bases are TGTGCCAGTAGTATAGTTTCAGGAATCGGGGAGCTGTTTTTT.

The chain couples TRBV5-4 to TRBJ2-3; TRBD2 agrees at 10 bases. Unmatched junction bases numbered 6, after V lost 3 bases and J lost 2 bases. In germline, CDR1 is SGHNT, CDR2 YYREEE (reference sequence). The CDR3 is 16 amino acids. This chain's CDR3 is CASSSVTSGNTDTQYF. The CDR3 DNA sequence: TGTGCCAGCAGCTCCGTTACTAGCGGGAACACAGATACGCAGTATTTT.